The 22 T cell receptor beta chains reported below all come from one sample, sequenced in a study of blood T cells in healthy people across ages. Next came a second PCR, run for about 7 to 12 cycles, which used a sample-barcoded 5' primer along with a J-beta primer mix. TCRdb analysed the 5' RACE reads with MiXCR anew, one entry per CDR3 protein. Found here are fewer than 600,000 distinct CDR3 sequences, about 29% of them singletons; the top ten hold about 3.3%. The same sample was also studied in work on T cells of mothers and their children.

Material: blood. The receptors were sampled from a boy between 2 and 15 years old in good health.

The chain recombines TRBV7-6 with TRBJ1-2; 9 bases line up with TRBD1. The J segment lost 5 bases and the V segment lost 1 base, leaving 8 bases of the junction unmatched. The CDR3 spans 16 residues. Germline CDR1 and CDR2: SGHVS and FNYEAQ. CDR3 loop: CASSLVAGTGSYGYTF. Here the CDR3 DNA reads TGTGCCAGCAGCTTAGTAGCCGGGACAGGGTCTTATGGCTACACCTTC.

This clonotype was seen a few times. The gene calls are TRBV12-3 or TRBV12-4 and TRBJ1-4, with unresolved D. The CDR3 is 15 residues long. The V end lost 3 bases, the J end lost 8 bases, and 16 bases lay between the germline ends. The CDR3: CASSFGSLNREKLFF. The CDR3, as DNA: TGTGCCAGCAGTTTCGGGAGCCTCAATCGGGAAAAACTGTTTTTT.

This clonotype came up a few times. The chain has TRBV24-1 and TRBJ1-5; D gene unclear. The germline gives CDR1 KGHDR, CDR2 SFDVKD. The CDR3 is 12 amino acids. The CDR3: CIKGGGNQPQHF. For the CDR3, the DNA is TGTATAAAAGGCGGTGGCAATCAGCCCCAGCATTTT.

This clonotype was observed a few times. The J gene is TRBJ2-4, the V gene TRBV9; D may correspond to TRBD1 or TRBD2 (7 bases each). Trimming cost V 3 bases and J 6 bases, with 16 bases left between them. The length of the CDR3 is 15 residues. The germline CDR1 and CDR2 sequences are SGDLS and YYNGEE. The CDR3 coding sequence is TGTGCCAGCAGCGGGGGGGGACAGTTCTTAAACATTCAGTACTTC. Encoded protein: CASSGGGQFLNIQYF.

The chain joins TRBV18 to TRBJ1-1; D ambiguous. V lost 2 bases and J lost 6, with 4 bases in between. Germline CDR1 reads KGHSH; CDR2 reads LQKENI. The CDR3 runs to 11 residues. Here the CDR3 DNA reads TGTGCCAGCTCACCAGGGCCTGAAGCTTTCTTT. It translates to CASSPGPEAFF.

The chain has TRBV10-3 and TRBJ2-5; D assignment may be TRBD1 or TRBD2 (6 bases each). Trimming removed 6 bases from V and 1 base from J, with 12 bases in between. The CDR3 is 14 residues long. Germline V gene lookup returns CDR1 ENHRY and CDR2 SYGVKD. The CDR3 loop reads CAISLGGSQETQYF. Here the CDR3 DNA reads TGTGCCATCAGCCTCGGGGGCAGCCAAGAGACCCAGTACTTC.

V gene TRBV7-9 combines with J gene TRBJ1-1; 7 positions agree with TRBD1. This CDR3 is 16 amino acids long. J gave up 0 bases and V 10 bases, and 14 bases lay outside the gene matches. CDR1 SEHNR and CDR2 FQNEAQ come from the germline V gene (reference sequence). The CDR3 sequence is CAIRSMTGPMNTEAFF. CDR3 sequence (DNA): TGTGCCATCAGATCTATGACAGGGCCCATGAACACTGAAGCTTTCTTT.

This clonotype occurred a few times. This chain uses TRBV23-1 with TRBJ2-1, with D tentatively TRBD2 (6 bases). TRBV23-1 is an ORF; its function is uncertain. V was cut by 1 base and J by 6 bases, with 19 bases left in between. The CDR3 sequence is 17 residues long. The CDR3 sequence: CASSQWDWGVWSNEQFF. The CDR3, as DNA: TGCGCCAGCAGTCAATGGGACTGGGGGGTATGGAGCAATGAGCAGTTCTTC.

The J gene is TRBJ1-2, the V gene TRBV6-2 or TRBV6-3, with a tentative D call TRBD1 (6 bases). Germline loops: CDR1 MNHEY, CDR2 SVGEGT. The CDR3 consists of 13 residues. V dropped 6 bases and J dropped 4 bases, with 12 bases sitting between them. Here the CDR3 reads CASSRDKAYGYTF. In DNA, the CDR3 is TGTGCCAGCAGCCGGGACAAGGCCTATGGCTACACCTTC.

V is TRBV7-8 and J is TRBJ2-3; D unresolved. This CDR3 contains 18 residues. CDR1 is SGHVS, CDR2 FQNEAQ, per germline. Trimming took off 5 bases at V and 3 bases at J, with 24 bases between the two ends. This CDR3 is CASSERVLVSGRTDTQYF. Here the CDR3 DNA reads TGTGCCAGCAGCGAACGCGTGCTAGTTTCGGGTAGAACAGATACGCAGTATTTT.

The CDR3 is CASGRNNQPQHF. The CDR3 coding sequence is TGTGCCAGCGGCCGGAACAATCAGCCCCAGCATTTT. The V and J genes are TRBV6-5 and TRBJ1-5; no reliable D call. The V end lost 8 bases, the J end lost 3 bases, and 8 bases lay between the germline ends. CDR1 MNHEY and CDR2 SVGAGI come from the germline V gene. This CDR3 has 12 residues.

This clonotype was counted a few times. The gene calls are TRBV9 and TRBJ2-5; D might be TRBD1 or TRBD2, each matching 5 bases. Matching the DNA end better, TRBJ2-7 makes the J call doubtful. Germline V gives CDR1 SGDLS, CDR2 YYNGEE. This CDR3 is 14 amino acids long. CDR3 in DNA: TGTGCCAGCAGCGTTGGGGACGTCTCCTACGAGCAGTACTTC. Its translation: CASSVGDVSYEQYF.

The V gene is TRBV7-8, the J gene TRBJ2-2; no clear D. CDR3 length: 13 residues. Trimming took off 4 bases at V and 1 base at J, with 4 bases between the two ends. Germline V gives CDR1 SGHVS, CDR2 FQNEAQ. The CDR3 DNA follows: TGTGCCAGCAGCTGGTTGAACACCGGGGAGCTGTTTTTT. Protein: CASSWLNTGELFF.

This clonotype was seen only a few times. This sequence joins TRBV28 and TRBJ1-4, with D hard to call. Germline CDR1 MDHEN, CDR2 SYDVKM. V was shortened by 2 bases and J by 8 bases, with 6 bases between the two germline ends. The CDR3 has 12 residues. The CDR3 DNA reads as TGTGCCAGCAGTTTACAGGTCGAAAAACTGTTTTTT. As protein: CASSLQVEKLFF.

The chain joins TRBV7-3 to TRBJ2-7; D gene uncertain. The length of the CDR3 is 13 residues. V was cut by 5 bases and J by 4 bases, with 12 bases left in between. CDR1 SGHTA and CDR2 FQGTGA come from the germline V gene. The CDR3: CASSPKGSYEQYF. The CDR3 bases are TGTGCCAGCAGCCCAAAGGGCAGTTACGAGCAGTACTTC.

The J gene is TRBJ2-5, the V gene TRBV20-1, with TRBD2 as a possible D gene (5 bases). The CDR3 runs to 14 residues. CDR1 is DFQATT, CDR2 SNEGSKA, per germline (reference sequence). Trimming removed 1 base from V and 5 bases from J, with 14 bases in between. The CDR3 nucleotides are TGCAGTGCTAGAGTCAGGTGGGAGCGGGAGACCCAGTACTTC. It translates to CSARVRWERETQYF.

J is TRBJ2-3 and V is TRBV5-6; D possibly corresponds to TRBD2 (6 bases). The ends were cut back, 2 bases at V and 2 bases at J, with 18 bases in the middle. Germline V gene sequence: CDR1 SGHDT, CDR2 YYEEEE. The CDR3 is made up of 17 amino acids. The CDR3 DNA follows: TGTGCCAGCAGCTTCCTACTAGCTCCTCTTCCCACAGATACGCAGTATTTT. It encodes CASSFLLAPLPTDTQYF.

The chain is built from TRBV29-1 and TRBJ2-5; 9 bases align to TRBD1. The end of the DNA aligns better with TRBJ2-1, so the J call may be wrong. Germline values: CDR1 SQVTM, CDR2 ANQGSEA. This CDR3 is 15 amino acids long. CDR3 protein: CSANFAQGAGNEQFF. DNA of the CDR3: TGCAGCGCTAACTTCGCACAGGGGGCCGGCAATGAGCAGTTCTTC.

The chain couples TRBV29-1 to TRBJ1-2; D is uncertain. The CDR3 spans 17 residues. Germline CDR1 and CDR2: SQVTM and ANQGSEA. V lost 4 bases and J lost 0, with 21 bases in between. This CDR3 reads CSVGPRNRELANYGYTF. DNA of the CDR3: TGCAGCGTTGGCCCTCGAAACAGAGAGTTAGCTAACTATGGCTACACCTTC.

The CDR3 DNA reads as TGCGCCAGCAGTTCACAGGGGACCCACGAGCAGTACTTC. The encoded protein is CASSSQGTHEQYF. The chain is built from TRBV4-1 and TRBJ2-5, with 7 bases lining up with TRBD1. The end of the DNA fits TRBJ2-7 better, so the J call may be wrong. CDR1 MGHRA and CDR2 YSYEKL come from the germline V gene. There are 13 residues in the CDR3.

The chain joins TRBV27 to TRBJ2-5; TRBD1 matches at 8 bases. The J call may be incorrect, as the DNA end agrees better with TRBJ2-7. The germline CDR1 and CDR2 sequences are MNHEY and SMNVEV (reference sequence). The CDR3 sequence is 15 residues long. The CDR3 loop is CASSFTQGVTYEQYF. CDR3 nucleotide sequence: TGTGCCAGCAGTTTCACACAGGGGGTAACCTACGAGCAGTACTTC.

This clonotype was seen more than once but under ten times. V gene TRBV30 combines with J gene TRBJ2-5; 7 bases match TRBD2. The assigned J gene may be wrong: the sequence end matches TRBJ2-7 better. The CDR3 has 16 residues. Germline lookup yields CDR1 GTSNPN and CDR2 SVGIG (reference sequence). CDR3 bases: TGTGCCTGGAGGGCCCCTACTAGCGCACCCTCCTACGAGCAGTACTTC. Protein sequence: CAWRAPTSAPSYEQYF.